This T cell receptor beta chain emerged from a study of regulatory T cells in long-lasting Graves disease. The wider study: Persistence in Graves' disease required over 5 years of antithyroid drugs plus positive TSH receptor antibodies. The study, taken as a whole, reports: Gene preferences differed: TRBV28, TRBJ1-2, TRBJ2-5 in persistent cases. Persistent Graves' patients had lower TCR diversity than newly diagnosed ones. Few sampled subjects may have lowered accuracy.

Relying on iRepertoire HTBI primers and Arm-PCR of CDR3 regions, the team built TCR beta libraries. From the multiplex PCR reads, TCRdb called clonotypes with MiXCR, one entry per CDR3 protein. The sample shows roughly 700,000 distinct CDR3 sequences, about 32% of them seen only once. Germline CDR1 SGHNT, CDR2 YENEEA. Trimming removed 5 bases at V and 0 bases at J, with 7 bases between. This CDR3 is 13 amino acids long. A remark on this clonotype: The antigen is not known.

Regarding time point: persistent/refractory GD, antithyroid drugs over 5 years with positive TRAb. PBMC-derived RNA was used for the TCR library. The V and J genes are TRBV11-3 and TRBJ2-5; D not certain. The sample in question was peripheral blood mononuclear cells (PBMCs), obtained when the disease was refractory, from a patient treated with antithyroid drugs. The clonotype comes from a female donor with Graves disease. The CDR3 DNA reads TGTGCCAGCAGCGTAAATTACCAAGAGACCCAGTACTTC. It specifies CASSVNYQETQYF.